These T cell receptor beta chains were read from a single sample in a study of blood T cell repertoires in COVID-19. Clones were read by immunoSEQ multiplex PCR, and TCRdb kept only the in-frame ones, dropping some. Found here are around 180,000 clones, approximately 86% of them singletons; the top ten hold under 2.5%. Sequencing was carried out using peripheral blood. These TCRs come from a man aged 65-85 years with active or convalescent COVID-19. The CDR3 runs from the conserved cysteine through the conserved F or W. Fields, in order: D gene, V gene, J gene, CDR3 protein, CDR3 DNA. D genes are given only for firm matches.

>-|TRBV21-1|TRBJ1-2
CASSKNIRSGGGLYGYTF
TGTGCCAGCAGCAAGAACATAAGGTCAGGGGGCGGTCTCTATGGCTACACCTTC
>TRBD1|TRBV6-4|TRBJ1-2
CASSEASTGVYGYTF
TGTGCCAGCAGTGAGGCCTCAACAGGGGTCTATGGCTACACCTTC
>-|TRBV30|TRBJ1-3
CAWSVHQLTGNTIYF
TGTGCCTGGAGTGTCCATCAACTCACTGGAAACACCATATATTTT
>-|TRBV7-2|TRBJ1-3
CASSWTDSGNTIYF
TGTGCCAGCAGTTGGACAGATTCTGGAAACACCATATATTTT
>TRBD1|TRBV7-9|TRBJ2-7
CASSSTPGQGSIEQYF
TGTGCCAGCAGCTCCACGCCGGGACAGGGTTCCATCGAGCAGTACTTC
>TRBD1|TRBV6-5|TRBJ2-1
CASRPQGAFSNEQFF
TGTGCCAGCAGACCACAGGGGGCGTTTTCCAATGAGCAGTTCTTC
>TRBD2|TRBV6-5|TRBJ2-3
CASSYLAGGTDTQYF
TGTGCCAGCAGTTACCTAGCGGGGGGGACAGATACGCAGTATTTT
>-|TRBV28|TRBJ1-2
CASSDTANYGYTF
TGTGCCAGCAGTGACACTGCTAACTATGGCTACACCTTC
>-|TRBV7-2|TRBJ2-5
CASSPRSGGVETQYF
TGTGCCAGCAGCCCCCGATCGGGGGGCGTGGAGACCCAGTACTTC
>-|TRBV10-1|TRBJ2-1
CASSDGGFVLDEQFF
TGCGCCAGCAGTGATGGGGGGTTCGTGCTTGATGAGCAGTTCTTC
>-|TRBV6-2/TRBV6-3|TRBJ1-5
CASSFGQFAQPQHF
TGTGCCAGCAGTTTCGGACAGTTCGCTCAGCCCCAGCATTTT
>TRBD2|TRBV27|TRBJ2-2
CASSTGLAVNTGELFF
TGTGCCAGCAGTACCGGACTAGCGGTGAACACCGGGGAGCTGTTTTTT
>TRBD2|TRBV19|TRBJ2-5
CASSQAGFLETQYF
TGTGCCAGTAGTCAAGCGGGGTTCTTAGAGACCCAGTACTTC
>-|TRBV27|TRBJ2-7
CASSLSWQRSYEQYF
TGTGCCAGCAGTTTATCTTGGCAACGCTCCTACGAGCAGTACTTC
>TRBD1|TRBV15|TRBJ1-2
CATSRGQGLSGYTF
TGTGCCACCAGCCGCGGACAGGGGCTCTCTGGCTACACCTTC
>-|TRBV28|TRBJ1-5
CASRGPNNQPQHF
TGTGCCAGCAGGGGGCCGAACAATCAGCCCCAGCATTTT
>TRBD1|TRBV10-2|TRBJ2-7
CASRDRGYEQYF
TGCGCCAGCCGTGACAGGGGTTACGAGCAGTACTTC
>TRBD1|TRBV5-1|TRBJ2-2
CASSLDRGGELFF
TGCGCCAGCAGCTTGGACAGGGGCGGGGAGCTGTTTTTT
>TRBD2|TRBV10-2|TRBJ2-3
CASSESSLAGGPDTQYF
TGCGCCAGCAGTGAGTCCTCGCTAGCGGGGGGGCCGGATACGCAGTATTTT
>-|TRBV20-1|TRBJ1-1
CSARYYGEAFF
TGCAGTGCTCGCTACTACGGTGAAGCTTTCTTT
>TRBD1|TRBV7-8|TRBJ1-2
CASSTGTGNYGYTF
TGTGCCAGCAGCACGGGGACAGGGAACTATGGCTACACCTTC
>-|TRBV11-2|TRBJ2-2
CASSLAMAGTGELFF
TGTGCCAGCAGCTTAGCGATGGCGGGCACCGGGGAGCTGTTTTTT
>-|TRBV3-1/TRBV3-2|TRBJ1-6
CASSQGGDRSTSSYNSPLHF
TGTGCCAGCAGCCAAGGAGGCGACAGAAGTACGAGCTCCTATAATTCACCCCTCCACTTT
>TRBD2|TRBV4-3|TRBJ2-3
CASSQDGVAGGQSTDTQYF
TGCGCCAGCAGCCAAGATGGGGTAGCGGGGGGTCAAAGCACAGATACGCAGTATTTT
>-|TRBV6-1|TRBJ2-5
CASSEIRGQETQYF
TGTGCCAGCAGTGAAATAAGAGGCCAAGAGACCCAGTACTTC
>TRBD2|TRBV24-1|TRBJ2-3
CATRGLAGPAADTQYF
TGTGCCACCAGAGGACTAGCGGGACCAGCGGCAGATACGCAGTATTTT
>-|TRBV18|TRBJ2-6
CASSQRRVGSGANVLTF
TGTGCCAGCTCACAGAGACGGGTGGGCTCTGGGGCCAACGTCCTGACTTTC
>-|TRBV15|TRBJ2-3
CATRQEIGTDTQYF
TGTGCCACCCGACAGGAGATCGGCACAGATACGCAGTATTTT
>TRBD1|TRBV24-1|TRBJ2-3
CATSDLTTGADTQYF
TGTGCCACCAGTGATCTCACGACAGGGGCAGATACGCAGTATTTT
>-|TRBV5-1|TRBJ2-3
CASSLEAPTDTQYF
TGCGCCAGCAGCTTGGAAGCCCCCACAGATACGCAGTATTTT
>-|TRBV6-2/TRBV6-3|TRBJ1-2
CASSYFSRANYGYTF
TGTGCCAGCAGTTACTTTTCCAGGGCCAACTATGGCTACACCTTC
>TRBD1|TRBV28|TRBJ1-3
CASSPTGGSSGNTIYF
TGTGCCAGCAGTCCGACAGGGGGAAGCTCTGGAAACACCATATATTTT